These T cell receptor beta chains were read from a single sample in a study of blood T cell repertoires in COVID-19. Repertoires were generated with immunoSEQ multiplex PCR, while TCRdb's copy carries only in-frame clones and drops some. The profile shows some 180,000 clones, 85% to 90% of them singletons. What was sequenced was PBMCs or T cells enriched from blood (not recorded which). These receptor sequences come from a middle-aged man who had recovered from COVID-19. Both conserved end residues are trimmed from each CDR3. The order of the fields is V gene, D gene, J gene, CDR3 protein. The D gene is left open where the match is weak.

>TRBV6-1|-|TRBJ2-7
ASSEGRFYEQY
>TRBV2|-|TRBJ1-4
ASRGWKSNEKLF
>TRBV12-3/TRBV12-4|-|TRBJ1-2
ASSPRGGYGYT
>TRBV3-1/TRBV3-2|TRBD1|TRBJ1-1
ASSDRGLVTEAF
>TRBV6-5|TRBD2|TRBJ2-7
ASSPGLEYEQY
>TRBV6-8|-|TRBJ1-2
ASSGGVRDYGYT
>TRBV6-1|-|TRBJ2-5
ASSLQREQETQY
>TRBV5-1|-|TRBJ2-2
ASSLDRLANTGELF
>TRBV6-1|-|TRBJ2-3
ASSETGGIGT
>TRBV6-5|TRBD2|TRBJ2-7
ASETSGGYEQY
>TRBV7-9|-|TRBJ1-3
ASSLTGDGNTIY
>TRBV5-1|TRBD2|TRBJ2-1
ASSSTGTSGGNEQF
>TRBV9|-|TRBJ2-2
ASSVAGTGELF
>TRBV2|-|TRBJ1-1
ASRVLNSNTEAF
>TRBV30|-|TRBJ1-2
AWSTLGSGVYT
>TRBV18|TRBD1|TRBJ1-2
ASSPLQGAGYGYT
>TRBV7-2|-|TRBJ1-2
ASSLTGQRHSNYGYT
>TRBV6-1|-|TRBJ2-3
ASSAPRRDGWGGADTQY
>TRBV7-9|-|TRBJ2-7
ASSNRQGGSYEQY
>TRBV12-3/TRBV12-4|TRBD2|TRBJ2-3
ASSWGHSGNSY
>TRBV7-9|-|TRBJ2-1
ASSRGGVNNEQF
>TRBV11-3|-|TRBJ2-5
ASSQTAQNQY
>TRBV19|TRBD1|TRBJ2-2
AKAPDRPKNTGELF
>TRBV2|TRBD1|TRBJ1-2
ASFIQGYYGYT
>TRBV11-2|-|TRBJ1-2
ASSLDRNYGYT
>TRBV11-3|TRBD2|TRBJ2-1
ASSSLLAGTNNEQF
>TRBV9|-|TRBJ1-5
ASSVDEYNQPQH
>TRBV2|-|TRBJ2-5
ASSEASLRPPQETQY
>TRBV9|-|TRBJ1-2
ASSVGQGTTNYGYT
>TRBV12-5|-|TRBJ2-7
ASGPHSYEQY
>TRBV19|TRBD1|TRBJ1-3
ASSIQGTDSGNTIY
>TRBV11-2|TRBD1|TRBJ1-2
ASSAGTGNGYT
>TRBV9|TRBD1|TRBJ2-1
ASSPRGLSYNEQF
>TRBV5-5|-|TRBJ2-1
ASSSPGSYNEQF
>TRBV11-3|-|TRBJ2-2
ASSPAEGTGELF
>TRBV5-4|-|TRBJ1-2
ASSLDRYGYT
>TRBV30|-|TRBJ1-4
AWTRGFATNEKLF
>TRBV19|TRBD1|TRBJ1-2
ASSPNPGQGPINGYT
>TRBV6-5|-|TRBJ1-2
ASTDVGSHT
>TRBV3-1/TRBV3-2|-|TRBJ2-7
ASSPGPLATYEQY
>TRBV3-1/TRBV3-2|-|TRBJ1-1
ASSQPRGTEAF
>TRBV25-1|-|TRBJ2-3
ASSENSGTYTDTQY
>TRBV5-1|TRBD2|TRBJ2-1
ASSSGLAGPNEQF
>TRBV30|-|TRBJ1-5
AWIPGGRNQPQH
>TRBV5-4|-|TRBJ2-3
ASIRRPGKGTDTQY
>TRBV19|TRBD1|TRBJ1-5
ASAGWEGTGGRAQH
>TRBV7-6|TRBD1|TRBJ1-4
ASSSRGRDEKLF
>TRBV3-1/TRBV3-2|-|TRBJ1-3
ASSRSQGSSGNTIY